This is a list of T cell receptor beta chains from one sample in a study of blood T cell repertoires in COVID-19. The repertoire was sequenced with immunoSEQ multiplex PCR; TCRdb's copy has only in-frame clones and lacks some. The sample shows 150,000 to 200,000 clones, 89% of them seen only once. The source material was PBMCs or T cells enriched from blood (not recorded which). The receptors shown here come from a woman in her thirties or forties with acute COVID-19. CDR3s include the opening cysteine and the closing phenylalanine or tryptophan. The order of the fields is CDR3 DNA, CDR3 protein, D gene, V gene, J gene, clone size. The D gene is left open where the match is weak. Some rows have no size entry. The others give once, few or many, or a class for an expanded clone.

cdr3_nt: TGTGCCAGCACCGGGAGAAGAATCTACGAGCAGTACTTC; cdr3_aa: CASTGRRIYEQYF; d_call: -; v_call: TRBV2; j_call: TRBJ2-7; clone_size: -
cdr3_nt: TGCGCCAGCAGCTTGGATGGCAGGAACACCGGGGAGCTGTTTTTT; cdr3_aa: CASSLDGRNTGELFF; d_call: -; v_call: TRBV5-1; j_call: TRBJ2-2; clone_size: -
cdr3_nt: TGTGCCACCAGTGACCCCAGACAGGGCACCGGGGAGCTGTTTTTT; cdr3_aa: CATSDPRQGTGELFF; d_call: TRBD1; v_call: TRBV24-1; j_call: TRBJ2-2; clone_size: -
cdr3_nt: TGCGCCAGCAGCATAGCGGGGGGGCTTTCCGAGCAGTACTTC; cdr3_aa: CASSIAGGLSEQYF; d_call: TRBD2; v_call: TRBV5-1; j_call: TRBJ2-7; clone_size: -
cdr3_nt: TGTGCCAGCAGGCGAGGTAGCGGGAGCCCCAGCACAGATACGCAGTATTTT; cdr3_aa: CASRRGSGSPSTDTQYF; d_call: -; v_call: TRBV21-1; j_call: TRBJ2-3; clone_size: -
cdr3_nt: TGTGCCAGTAGTATCCCCGGTGCTTTGTTAAACTCCTACAATGAGCAGTTCTTC; cdr3_aa: CASSIPGALLNSYNEQFF; d_call: -; v_call: TRBV19; j_call: TRBJ2-1; clone_size: -
cdr3_nt: TGTGCCAGCAGCCAAGAAACAGGTTTGAACACTGAAGCTTTCTTT; cdr3_aa: CASSQETGLNTEAFF; d_call: -; v_call: TRBV3-1/TRBV3-2; j_call: TRBJ1-1; clone_size: -
cdr3_nt: TGTGCCAGCAGTCTACGAGGAGAGACCCAGTACTTC; cdr3_aa: CASSLRGETQYF; d_call: -; v_call: TRBV6-5; j_call: TRBJ2-5; clone_size: -
cdr3_nt: TGTGCCAGCAACAGGGGAGTCTACGAGCAGTACTTC; cdr3_aa: CASNRGVYEQYF; d_call: TRBD1; v_call: TRBV3-1/TRBV3-2; j_call: TRBJ2-7; clone_size: -
cdr3_nt: TGTGCCAGCAGCCCACTGACCGCAGGGGGAGGTGAGACCCAGTACTTC; cdr3_aa: CASSPLTAGGGETQYF; d_call: -; v_call: TRBV3-1/TRBV3-2; j_call: TRBJ2-5; clone_size: -
cdr3_nt: TGTGCCAGCTCCCCCGGTTTAGCAGATACGCAGTATTTT; cdr3_aa: CASSPGLADTQYF; d_call: -; v_call: TRBV18; j_call: TRBJ2-3; clone_size: -
cdr3_nt: TGTGCCAGCAGCGTAGACAGCACGAACACTGAAGCTTTCTTT; cdr3_aa: CASSVDSTNTEAFF; d_call: -; v_call: TRBV9; j_call: TRBJ1-1; clone_size: -
cdr3_nt: TGTGCCAGCCGGAGGCGGAGCTCCTATAATTCACCCCTCCACTTT; cdr3_aa: CASRRRSSYNSPLHF; d_call: -; v_call: TRBV6-5; j_call: TRBJ1-6; clone_size: -
cdr3_nt: TGTGCCAGCAGTAAAGAGCGCACAGATACGCAGTATTTT; cdr3_aa: CASSKERTDTQYF; d_call: -; v_call: TRBV6-4; j_call: TRBJ2-3; clone_size: -
cdr3_nt: TGTGCCAGTAGTATAGGTAGGCGGATTAATTCACCCCTCCACTTT; cdr3_aa: CASSIGRRINSPLHF; d_call: -; v_call: TRBV19; j_call: TRBJ1-6; clone_size: once
cdr3_nt: TGTGCCAGCAGTCAGACCCTAGAGTCCTACGAGCAGTACTTC; cdr3_aa: CASSQTLESYEQYF; d_call: -; v_call: TRBV28; j_call: TRBJ2-7; clone_size: -
cdr3_nt: TGCAGCGTGACTAGCGGGGGGGCCGCGTCGTCCTACGAGCAGTACTTC; cdr3_aa: CSVTSGGAASSYEQYF; d_call: TRBD2; v_call: TRBV29-1; j_call: TRBJ2-7; clone_size: -
cdr3_nt: TGTGCCAGCAGCGCCCAGGACAGGGTAACCAAAAACATTCAGTACTTC; cdr3_aa: CASSAQDRVTKNIQYF; d_call: TRBD1; v_call: TRBV11-2; j_call: TRBJ2-4; clone_size: -
cdr3_nt: TGTGCCAGCAGCCCGCCGGGACAGGGGACAACTAATGAAAAACTGTTTTTT; cdr3_aa: CASSPPGQGTTNEKLFF; d_call: TRBD1; v_call: TRBV7-9; j_call: TRBJ1-4; clone_size: -
cdr3_nt: TGCGCCAGCAGCCCCCGAGCCGGGGAGCTGTTTTTT; cdr3_aa: CASSPRAGELFF; d_call: -; v_call: TRBV5-1; j_call: TRBJ2-2; clone_size: -
cdr3_nt: TGTGCCAGCAGCTCGCCTAGCGGGAGGGCAGATACGCAGTATTTT; cdr3_aa: CASSSPSGRADTQYF; d_call: TRBD2; v_call: TRBV5-4; j_call: TRBJ2-3; clone_size: -
cdr3_nt: TGCACCAGCAGCCAGGGACTAGCGGGGGGGGAAACCGGGGAGCTGTTTTTT; cdr3_aa: CTSSQGLAGGETGELFF; d_call: -; v_call: TRBV1; j_call: TRBJ2-2; clone_size: -
cdr3_nt: TGCGCCAGCAGCCAAGGATCCCAGGGGCGTTACGAGCAGTACTTC; cdr3_aa: CASSQGSQGRYEQYF; d_call: -; v_call: TRBV4-1; j_call: TRBJ2-7; clone_size: -
cdr3_nt: TGTGCCAGCAGACTCGCTATCCTCGGCTCCTACGAGCAGTACTTC; cdr3_aa: CASRLAILGSYEQYF; d_call: -; v_call: TRBV6-5; j_call: TRBJ2-7; clone_size: -
cdr3_nt: TGTGCCACCAGTGAAAGGACCGGGACAGGGAACTATGGCTACACCTTC; cdr3_aa: CATSERTGTGNYGYTF; d_call: TRBD1; v_call: TRBV24-1; j_call: TRBJ1-2; clone_size: -
cdr3_nt: TGTGCCTGGACCTCATCAGGGCTTTACGAGCAGTACTTC; cdr3_aa: CAWTSSGLYEQYF; d_call: -; v_call: TRBV30; j_call: TRBJ2-7; clone_size: -
cdr3_nt: TGTGCCAGCAGCTTAACAGGGACGAATCAGCCCCAGCATTTT; cdr3_aa: CASSLTGTNQPQHF; d_call: -; v_call: TRBV7-2; j_call: TRBJ1-5; clone_size: -
cdr3_nt: TGTGCCAGCAGCCTCATAGCGGGGTACACAGATACGCAGTATTTT; cdr3_aa: CASSLIAGYTDTQYF; d_call: TRBD2; v_call: TRBV11-2; j_call: TRBJ2-3; clone_size: -
cdr3_nt: TGCGCCAGCTCGGGACAGGGGGCGATCTATGGCTACACCTTC; cdr3_aa: CASSGQGAIYGYTF; d_call: TRBD1; v_call: TRBV5-1; j_call: TRBJ1-2; clone_size: -
cdr3_nt: TGTGCCAGCAGCTTACCAGGGATGGGAGGTACGCAGTATTTT; cdr3_aa: CASSLPGMGGTQYF; d_call: -; v_call: TRBV7-9; j_call: TRBJ2-3; clone_size: -
cdr3_nt: TGTGCCAGCAGTCTCCTGACTAGCTTACAATACAATGAGCAGTTCTTC; cdr3_aa: CASSLLTSLQYNEQFF; d_call: TRBD2; v_call: TRBV27; j_call: TRBJ2-1; clone_size: -
cdr3_nt: TGCAGCGTTGTCGAGATCGTCACGATAGACAGGGGGTATGGCTACACCTTC; cdr3_aa: CSVVEIVTIDRGYGYTF; d_call: TRBD1; v_call: TRBV29-1; j_call: TRBJ1-2; clone_size: -
cdr3_nt: TGTGCCAGCAGTGTCACTAGCGGGGGGAACACCGGGGAGCTGTTTTTT; cdr3_aa: CASSVTSGGNTGELFF; d_call: TRBD2; v_call: TRBV28; j_call: TRBJ2-2; clone_size: -
cdr3_nt: TGTGCCAGCAGAGAGACGGGAGACGGTGAGCAGTTCTTC; cdr3_aa: CASRETGDGEQFF; d_call: -; v_call: TRBV6-5; j_call: TRBJ2-1; clone_size: once
cdr3_nt: TGCGCCAGCAGCTGGTCTGCGGGGGGGCATTCAAATGAGCAGTTCTTC; cdr3_aa: CASSWSAGGHSNEQFF; d_call: TRBD2; v_call: TRBV5-1; j_call: TRBJ2-1; clone_size: -